A single sample is the source of the 27 T cell receptor beta chains below, sequenced in a study of blood T cells in healthy people across ages (dated by TCRdb to about 2015). Receptor libraries were prepared by 5' RACE. Sequenced on an Illumina HiSeq 2500. A second 7 to 11 cycle PCR used a sample-barcoded 5' primer and a J-beta primer mix. TCRdb reanalyzed the raw reads on its own, using fastp at Q25 for trimming and MiXCR for clone calling, and kept in-frame beta chains. Under each unique CDR3 protein, matching rows form one entry showing the most common genes and DNA. The table for this sample lists around 900,000 distinct CDR3 sequences; about 28% of them were counted only once. Approximately 15% of the sample is held by the ten biggest clonotypes. The sequencing input was blood. Receptor source: a woman of 80 years or more in good health.

This clonotype was seen a handful of times. It may be a read error: a sequence one base away is much more abundant. The chain carries TRBV4-3 and TRBJ1-2; 8 positions match TRBD1. V was pared by 4 bases and J by 8 bases, with 9 bases of the junction left unmatched. Germline CDR1 reads LGHNA; CDR2 reads YSLEER. The CDR3 runs to 14 residues. CDR3 loop: CASSLMQGARGYTF. The CDR3, as DNA: TGCGCCAGCAGCCTTATGCAGGGGGCGCGGGGCTACACCTTC.

This clonotype was picked up many times. This chain joins TRBV6-2 or TRBV6-3 and TRBJ2-1, with D possibly matching TRBD1 (5 bases). Trimming removed 2 bases from V and 2 bases from J, with 19 bases in between. This CDR3 is built from 18 residues. CDR1 MNHEY and CDR2 SVGEGT come from the germline V gene. CDR3 protein: CASSYRQRKGNAYNEQFF. The DNA of the CDR3 is TGTGCCAGCAGTTACCGACAGAGGAAGGGAAACGCCTACAATGAGCAGTTCTTC.

The chain joins TRBV14 to TRBJ2-2, with TRBD1 matching over 7 bases. V dropped 4 bases and J dropped 1; count of bases not matched to a gene: 9. Germline CDR1 reads SGHDN; CDR2 reads FVKESK. This CDR3 region has 17 residues. The DNA of the CDR3 is TGTGCCAGCAGCCCCCTCTCCGGGACAGTGAACACCGGGGAGCTGTTTTTT. Its protein is CASSPLSGTVNTGELFF.

The V gene is TRBV4-1, the J gene TRBJ1-1, with D possibly TRBD1 on 5 matching bases. CDR1 MGHRA and CDR2 YSYEKL come from the germline V gene. CDR3 length: 14 amino acids. V was clipped by 8 bases and J by 1 base, with 14 bases between them. CDR3 DNA sequence: TGCGCCAGCGAACCCGGGACGGAGAACACTGAAGCTTTCTTT. Protein: CASEPGTENTEAFF.

Only a few counts were recorded for this clonotype. The V gene is TRBV19, the J gene TRBJ1-1; D is undetermined. Germline CDR1 LNHDA, CDR2 SQIVND (reference sequence). V dropped 3 bases and J dropped 0 bases, with 8 bases sitting between them. This CDR3 spans 14 amino acids. In DNA form, the CDR3 reads TGTGCCAGTAGTATCCCCCGGATGAACACTGAAGCTTTCTTT. Its translation is CASSIPRMNTEAFF.

This clonotype was counted ten times or more. The chain recombines TRBV12-3 or TRBV12-4 with TRBJ1-4; D remains ambiguous. The CDR3 sequence is 14 residues long. V lost 6 bases and J lost 3, with 11 bases in between. The CDR3 is CASSPAGSNEKLFF. CDR3 DNA: TGTGCCAGCAGCCCCGCGGGGTCTAATGAAAAACTGTTTTTT.

With respect to this clonotype: Just one base apart from a much larger clone, this may be a read error. The gene calls are TRBV7-9 and TRBJ2-1, with TRBD2 as a possible D gene (6 bases). CDR3 length: 15 residues. Germline V gene data show CDR1 as SEHNR and CDR2 as FQNEAQ (reference sequence). Here the CDR3 reads CANSLAASFNNEQFF. The CDR3, as DNA: TGTGCCAACAGCTTAGCGGCTAGCTTCAACAATGAGCAGTTCTTC. Variable domain in full (rest from reference TRBV7-9 and TRBJ2-1): DTGVSQNPRHKITKRGQNVTFRCDPISEHNRLYWYRQTLGQGPEFLTYFQNEAQLEKSRLLSDRFSAERPKGSFSTLEIQRTEQGDSAMYLCANSLAASFNNEQFFGPGTRLTVL.

There are a few counts of this clonotype. This may be a read error, as it is one base from a much larger clone. This chain joins TRBV20-1 and TRBJ2-1; perhaps TRBD2 as D (5 bases). The J call may be faulty, since TRBJ2-7 better matches the DNA end. This CDR3 comprises 14 residues. Germline CDR1 DFQATT, CDR2 SNEGSKA (reference sequence). The CDR3 region is CSALPDSSYNEQYF. CDR3 sequence (DNA): TGCAGTGCTCTTCCGGACTCCTCCTACAATGAGCAGTACTTC.

The count of this clonotype is one. A clone one base away is much larger, so this may be a read error. The rearrangement links TRBV7-9 to TRBJ2-1; 10 bases fit TRBD2. The last part of the DNA fits TRBJ2-7 better; the J call may be wrong. The germline V gene has CDR1 SEHNR and CDR2 FQNEAQ (reference sequence). The CDR3 loop spans 15 amino acids. CDR3 sequence (DNA): TGTGCCAGCAGTCTTAGCGGGGGGCGTTACAATGAGCAGTACTTC. It specifies CASSLSGGRYNEQYF.

This clonotype has just a few counts. The chain couples TRBV27 to TRBJ1-1, with D possibly matching TRBD1 (5 bases). V lost 5 bases and J 1 base, leaving 11 bases between the germline ends. CDR1 MNHEY and CDR2 SMNVEV come from the germline V gene (reference sequence). The CDR3 has 14 amino acids. CDR3 sequence reads: CASSTRQRNTEAFF. The CDR3 DNA sequence: TGTGCCAGCAGTACCCGACAGAGGAACACTGAAGCTTTCTTT.

This clonotype has a handful of counts. This sequence joins TRBV10-2 and TRBJ2-2; TRBD1 aligns across 8 bases. This CDR3 contains 17 residues. The V gene's germline CDR1 is WSHSY and CDR2 SAAADI. Trimming took 2 bases from V and 5 from J; bases not matched to a gene: 10. The CDR3: CASSERQRTGSTGELFF. The CDR3 DNA sequence: TGCGCCAGCAGTGAGCGACAACGGACAGGGAGTACCGGGGAGCTGTTTTTT.

On this clonotype itself: This may be a read error: a much more frequent sequence differs by one nucleotide. The chain combines TRBV20-1 with TRBJ2-6; D is undetermined. Germline V gives CDR1 DFQATT, CDR2 SNEGSKA (reference sequence). This CDR3 has 15 amino acids. The DNA for the CDR3 is TGCAGTGCTGGAGATCAAACAACTGGGGCCAACGTCCTGACTTTC. Translating gives CSAGDQTTGANVLTF.

The chain recombines TRBV27 with TRBJ1-5, with D perhaps matching TRBD1 (6 bases). V dropped 4 bases and J dropped 6 bases, with 10 bases sitting between them. Looked up from germline, CDR1 is MNHEY and CDR2 is SMNVEV (reference sequence). The CDR3 runs to 13 residues. DNA of the CDR3: TGTGCCAGCAGTTCCGTGGACAGTCAGCCCCAGCATTTT. It encodes CASSSVDSQPQHF.

This chain joins TRBV20-1 and TRBJ1-2, with D tentatively TRBD1 (6 bases). The CDR3 sequence is 15 residues long. Germline CDR1 DFQATT, CDR2 SNEGSKA (reference sequence). Trimming removed 4 bases at V and 0 bases at J, with 15 bases between. The chain's CDR3 is CSAIPGGPTNYGYTF. CDR3 DNA sequence: TGCAGTGCTATACCGGGGGGCCCGACTAACTATGGCTACACCTTC.

CDR3 loop: CASSPQADNEQFF. CDR3 DNA: TGTGCCAGCAGCCCCCAGGCGGACAATGAGCAGTTCTTC. The rearrangement joins TRBV7-3 to TRBJ2-1; D is ambiguous. The V and J ends lost 5 bases and 5 bases respectively, with 10 bases between them. The CDR3 is 13 residues long. Germline V gene data show CDR1 as SGHTA and CDR2 as FQGTGA. Drawing the rest from reference TRBV7-3 and TRBJ2-1, the complete variable domain is GAGVSQTPSNKVTEKGKYVELRCDPISGHTALYWYRQSLGQGPEFLIYFQGTGAADDSGLPNDRFFAVRPEGSVSTLKIQRTERGDSAVYLCASSPQADNEQFFGPGTRLTVL.

The genes are TRBV5-8 and TRBJ1-4, with 11 bases fitting TRBD1. The CDR3 is 14 residues long. Unmatched junction bases numbered 5, after V lost 6 bases and J lost 7 bases. Germline CDR1 and CDR2: SGHTS and YDEGEE. The CDR3 DNA is TGTGCCAGCACCAGGGACAGGGGGACTGAAAAACTGTTTTTT. Translating gives CASTRDRGTEKLFF.

This clonotype was recorded a few times. This chain connects TRBV7-2 to TRBJ1-5; tentative D call: TRBD1 (5 bases). The germline V gene has CDR1 SGHTA and CDR2 FQGNSA. Trimming removed 3 bases at V and 12 bases at J, with 15 bases between. This CDR3 spans 13 amino acids. CDR3 loop: CASSFGGVEVQHF. The CDR3 DNA reads as TGTGCCAGCAGCTTCGGGGGGGTGGAGGTCCAGCATTTT. The entire variable domain, with the rest obtained from reference TRBV7-2 and TRBJ1-5, is as follows: GAGVSQSPSNKVTEKGKDVELRCDPISGHTALYWYRQSLGQGLEFLIYFQGNSAPDKSGLPSDRFSAERTGGSVSTLTIQRTQQEDSAVYLCASSFGGVEVQHFGDGTRLSIL.

J is TRBJ1-1 and V is TRBV12-3 or TRBV12-4; 7 bases agree with TRBD1. The CDR3 extends over 13 amino acids. Trimming at V came to 4 bases and at J to 6 bases, leaving 5 bases not matched to a gene. The CDR3 reads CASSWMGQPEAFF. The CDR3 DNA reads as TGTGCCAGCAGTTGGATGGGACAGCCTGAAGCTTTCTTT.

This clonotype was seen ten or more times. The chain carries TRBV12-3 or TRBV12-4 and TRBJ2-3, with D tentatively TRBD2 (6 bases). The germline V and J ends were trimmed by 5 bases and 5 bases, with 14 bases remaining between them. CDR3 size: 14 residues. This CDR3 reads CASSSSGRGDTQYF. CDR3 bases: TGTGCCAGCAGTAGCAGCGGGCGGGGAGATACGCAGTATTTT.

As for this clonotype: The conserved final phenylalanine or tryptophan is absent from the CDR3, which likely points to a read error. The chain combines TRBV20-1 with TRBJ1-4; no clear D gene. CDR1 DFQATT and CDR2 SNEGSKA come from the germline V gene (reference sequence). Trimming removed 0 bases from V and 3 bases from J, with 8 bases in between. The CDR3 covers 14 residues. This CDR3 is CSAREGLSNEKLFC. The CDR3 coding sequence is TGCAGTGCTAGAGAAGGGCTTTCTAATGAAAAACTGTTTTGT.

V usage is TRBV20-1 and J usage is TRBJ2-7; D gene unclear. V was shortened by 4 bases and J by 4 bases, with 11 bases between the two germline ends. CDR1 and CDR2 from the germline V gene are DFQATT and SNEGSKA (reference sequence). The CDR3 is made up of 12 amino acids. The chain's CDR3 is CSANTRRYEQYF. CDR3 in DNA: TGCAGTGCTAATACCCGGCGTTACGAGCAGTACTTC.

This CDR3 reads CSVERTGLERTTEAFF. The CDR3 DNA is TGCAGCGTTGAACGGACAGGGCTAGAGAGGACTACTGAAGCTTTCTTT. V and J are TRBV29-1 and TRBJ1-1; 8 bases line up with TRBD1. The CDR3 has 16 residues. Looked up from germline, CDR1 is SQVTM and CDR2 is ANQGSEA. V lost 2 bases to trimming and J lost 5 bases; unmatched junction nucleotides: 13.

This clonotype was observed at least ten times. The CDR3 spells CASSYDSGTGTKTQYF. CDR3 nucleotides: TGTGCCAGCAGTTATGACTCTGGGACAGGGACGAAGACCCAGTACTTC. The chain links TRBV6-5 to TRBJ2-5, with 9 bases identical to TRBD1. The V gene end was trimmed by 3 bases and the J gene end by 6 bases; junction bases not matched to a gene: 11. Germline V gives CDR1 MNHEY, CDR2 SVGAGI. This CDR3 comprises 16 residues.

This clonotype has a handful of counts. A single base separates this from a much larger clone, so it may be a read error. The chain has TRBV4-3 and TRBJ2-3; 10 bases align to TRBD1. The ends lost 1 base at V and 1 base at J; junction bases unmatched: 2. CDR1 and CDR2 (germline): LGHNA, YSLEER. The CDR3 length is 16 residues. This chain's CDR3 is CASSQVGTGGTDTQYF. CDR3 DNA: TGCGCCAGCAGCCAAGTAGGGACAGGGGGCACAGATACGCAGTATTTT.

The chain carries TRBV7-9 and TRBJ2-1, with TRBD2 identical over 10 bases. The CDR3 runs 15 residues. Germline V gene lookup returns CDR1 SEHNR and CDR2 FQNEAQ (reference sequence). V lost 3 bases and J lost 8; bases outside the gene matches: 7. CDR3 sequence: CASSLAAGGPHEQFF. Here the CDR3 DNA reads TGTGCCAGCAGCTTGGCAGCGGGGGGGCCGCATGAGCAGTTCTTC.

This clonotype was found a few times. The gene calls are TRBV30 and TRBJ2-3; no clear D gene. The germline V gene has CDR1 GTSNPN and CDR2 SVGIG (reference sequence). Trimming removed 0 bases from V and 1 base from J, with 5 bases in between. CDR3 length equals 13 residues. The CDR3 DNA reads TGTGCCTGGAGTGTACTGCGCACAGATACGCAGTATTTT. As protein: CAWSVLRTDTQYF.

This clonotype was recorded once. A much larger clone differs from this one at a single base, so this may be a read error. V is TRBV4-3 and J is TRBJ1-2, with D possibly being TRBD1 (6 bases). CDR1 and CDR2 (germline): LGHNA, YSLEER. CDR3 length equals 16 residues. V was pared by 0 bases and J by 4 bases, with 15 bases between. This CDR3 reads CASSQDRGTGPYGYTF. For the CDR3, the DNA is TGCGCCAGCAGCCAAGATAGGGGGACGGGCCCCTATGGCTACACCTTC.